The entry that follows covers one T cell receptor beta chain sequence. Its antigen is not identified. The conserved phenylalanine or tryptophan normally closing the CDR3 is absent here, so this likely arose from a read error. Because the CDR3's place on the DNA is in doubt, the DNA is left out and the CDR3 is given as listed by TCRdb. Germline loops: CDR1 MNHEY, CDR2 SVGAGI. The CDR3 contains 16 residues when both ends are counted. General study points: Tumor-infiltrating Treg TCR alpha and beta sequences overlapped most with tumor naive CD4+ T cells, then blood naive. Tumor memory CD4+ T cell TCR gene usage clustered with blood and lymph node memory CD4+ cells and lymph node naive CD4+ cells.

Memory CD4+ cells were defined as CD4+CD45RO+CD25-. Semi-nested PCR with Nested Universal Primer A followed constant-region reverse priming of full-length variable regions. TCRdb redid the calling of the 5' RACE reads with MiXCR, one entry per CDR3 protein. The sample records fewer than 7,000 distinct CDR3 sequences, around 29% being singletons. Sequenced sample: memory CD4+ T cells sorted from a lymph node. Regarding subset: memory CD4+ T cells, CD4+CD45RO+CD25-. The sequence was collected from a female donor with breast cancer. The V call is TRBV6-5, the J call TRBJ2-5; the table assigns TRBD1, which was not confirmed against the DNA. The CDR3 loop is CASSYTGTGYQETQHL.